The 9 T cell receptor beta chains below come from one sample, sequenced in a study of CD8 T cells in Susac syndrome. The RNA, 0.5 to 1 ug, was put through reverse transcription using random hexamers. TCRdb analysed the immunoSEQ multiplex PCR reads with MiXCR anew, one entry per CDR3 protein. The sample yields around 280,000 distinct CDR3 sequences, 90% to 95% seen once. Sequencing was done on a sample of CD4+ T cells from PBMCs. The receptor set was obtained from a human donor with multiple sclerosis.

The J gene is TRBJ2-1, the V gene TRBV5-1; D ambiguous. Germline V lookup: CDR1 SGHRS, CDR2 YFSETQ. V was clipped by 1 base and J by 4 bases, with 3 bases between them. The CDR3 has 12 amino acids. Here the CDR3 reads CASSLRYNEQFF. CDR3 sequence (DNA): TGCGCCAGCAGCTTGCGGTACAATGAGCAGTTCTTC. The variable domain in full, completed from reference TRBV5-1 and TRBJ2-1, reads KAGVTQTPRYLIKTRGQQVTLSCSPISGHRSVSWYQQTPGQGLQFLFEYFSETQRNKGNFPGRFSGRQFSNSRSEMNVSTLELGDSALYLCASSLRYNEQFFGPGTRLTVL.

This clonotype has a single count. The rearrangement joins TRBV20-1 to TRBJ1-5, with a possible D match to TRBD1 (5 bases). The CDR3 is 13 residues long. Looked up from germline, CDR1 is DFQATT and CDR2 is SNEGSKA (reference sequence). V lost 4 bases and J 2 bases, leaving 9 bases between the germline ends. The CDR3 loop is CSATGRGNQPQHF. The CDR3 DNA reads TGCAGTGCTACAGGGAGAGGCAATCAGCCCCAGCATTTT.

V usage is TRBV29-1 and J usage is TRBJ1-2; D is ambiguous. In germline, CDR1 is SQVTM, CDR2 ANQGSEA. V was shortened by 3 bases and J by 4 bases, with 12 bases between the two germline ends. The CDR3 sequence is 13 residues long. DNA for the CDR3: TGCAGCGTTGACCGATCCGACGGCTATGGCTACACCTTC. It yields the protein CSVDRSDGYGYTF.

The rearrangement joins TRBV3-1 to TRBJ1-1; TRBD1 is a possible D gene (6 bases). Trimming cost V 4 bases and J 1 base, with 13 bases left between them. The CDR3 sequence is 15 residues long. Germline CDR1 and CDR2: LGHDT and YNNKEL (reference sequence). The CDR3 nucleotides are TGTGCCAGCAGCCCCTGGACGGACAGGAACACTGAAGCTTTCTTT. Translation: CASSPWTDRNTEAFF.

The genes are TRBV3-1 and TRBJ1-3, with D unclear. Germline assignment: CDR1 LGHDT and CDR2 YNNKEL (reference sequence). The CDR3 sequence is 14 residues long. The germline V and J ends were trimmed by 3 bases and 5 bases, with 11 bases remaining between them. CDR3 sequence (DNA): TGTGCCAGCAGCCAGGGAGACGCGAGAAACACCATATATTTT. This translates into CASSQGDARNTIYF. Together with reference TRBV3-1 and TRBJ1-3, the CDR3 gives the full variable domain: DTAVSQTPKYLVTQMGNDKSIKCEQNLGHDTMYWYKQDSKKFLKIMFSYNNKELIINETVPNRFSPKSPDKAHLNLHINSLELGDSAVYFCASSQGDARNTIYFGEGSWLTVV.

This chain connects TRBV12-3 or TRBV12-4 to TRBJ2-7; TRBD2 agrees at 13 bases. Germline trimming cut 5 bases from V and 7 bases from J; bases unmatched to any gene: 8. CDR3 length equals 15 residues. In DNA, the CDR3 is TGTGCCAGCAGTACCCGACTAGCGGGAGGAAATGAGCAGTACTTC. It specifies CASSTRLAGGNEQYF.

The chain links TRBV4-1 to TRBJ2-1, with 8 bases identical to TRBD2. The CDR3 has 17 residues. Germline CDR1 MGHRA, CDR2 YSYEKL. Trimming cost V 1 base and J 0 bases; bases outside gene matches: 5. The CDR3: CASSQVAGTSSYNEQFF. Written as DNA, the CDR3 is TGCGCCAGCAGCCAAGTCGCCGGGACTAGCTCCTACAATGAGCAGTTCTTC.

The chain is built from TRBV29-1 and TRBJ2-2, with D hard to call. The CDR3 is made up of 13 amino acids. V was shortened by 8 bases and J by 3 bases, with 13 bases between the two germline ends. From germline, CDR1 is SQVTM and CDR2 ANQGSEA. CDR3 protein: CSTWTPDTGELFF. Here the CDR3 DNA reads TGCAGCACTTGGACCCCTGACACCGGGGAGCTGTTTTTT.

V usage is TRBV7-8 and J usage is TRBJ2-5; 14 bases map to TRBD2. V was pared by 1 base and J by 2 bases, with 3 bases of the junction left unmatched. The CDR3 totals 17 residues. Germline lookup yields CDR1 SGHVS and CDR2 FQNEAQ. CDR3 protein: CASSLGGLAGEQETQYF. CDR3 nucleotide sequence: TGTGCCAGCAGCTTAGGGGGACTAGCGGGGGAGCAAGAGACCCAGTACTTC.